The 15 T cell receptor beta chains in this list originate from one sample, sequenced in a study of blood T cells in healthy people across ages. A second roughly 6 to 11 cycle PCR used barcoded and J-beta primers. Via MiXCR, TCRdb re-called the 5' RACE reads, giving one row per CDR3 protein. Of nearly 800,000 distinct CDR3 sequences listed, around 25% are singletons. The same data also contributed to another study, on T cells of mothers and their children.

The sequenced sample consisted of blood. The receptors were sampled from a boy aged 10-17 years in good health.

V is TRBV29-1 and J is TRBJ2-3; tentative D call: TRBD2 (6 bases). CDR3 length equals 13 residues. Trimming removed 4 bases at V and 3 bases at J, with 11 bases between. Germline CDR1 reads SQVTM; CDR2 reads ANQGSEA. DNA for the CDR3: TGCAGCGTTGCCCTGGGGGGAACAGATACGCAGTATTTT. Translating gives CSVALGGTDTQYF.

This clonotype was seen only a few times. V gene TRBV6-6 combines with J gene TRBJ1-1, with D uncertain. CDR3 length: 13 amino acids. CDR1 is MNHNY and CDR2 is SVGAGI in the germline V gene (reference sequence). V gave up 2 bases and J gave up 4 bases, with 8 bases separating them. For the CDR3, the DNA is TGTGCCAGCAGTTACCGGGCTAGCACTGAAGCTTTCTTT. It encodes CASSYRASTEAFF.

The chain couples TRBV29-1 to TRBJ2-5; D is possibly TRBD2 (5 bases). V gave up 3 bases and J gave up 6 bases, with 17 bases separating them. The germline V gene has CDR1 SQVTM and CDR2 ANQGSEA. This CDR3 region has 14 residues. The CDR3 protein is CSVDGVAGGKTQYF. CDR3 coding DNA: TGCAGCGTTGATGGGGTAGCTGGAGGAAAGACCCAGTACTTC.

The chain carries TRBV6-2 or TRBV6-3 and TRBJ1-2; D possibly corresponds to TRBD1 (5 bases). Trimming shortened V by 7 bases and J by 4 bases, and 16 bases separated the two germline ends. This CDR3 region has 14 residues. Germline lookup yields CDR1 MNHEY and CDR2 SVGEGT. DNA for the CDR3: TGTGCCAGCACTCGGACCGGGGCCGTCTATGGCTACACCTTC. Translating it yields CASTRTGAVYGYTF.

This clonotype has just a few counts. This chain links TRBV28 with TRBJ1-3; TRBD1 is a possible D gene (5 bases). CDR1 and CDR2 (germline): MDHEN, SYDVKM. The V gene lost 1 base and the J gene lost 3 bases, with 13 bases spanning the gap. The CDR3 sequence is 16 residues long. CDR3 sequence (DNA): TGTGCCAGCAGTTTATCCGGGGGGTTCGGTGGAAACACCATATATTTT. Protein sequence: CASSLSGGFGGNTIYF.

CDR3 in amino acids: CASSYLWGVDQPQHF. Here the CDR3 DNA reads TGTGCCAGCAGTTACTTGTGGGGGGTCGATCAGCCCCAGCATTTT. This chain joins TRBV6-2 or TRBV6-3 and TRBJ1-5; D might be TRBD1 (5 bases). Trimming stripped 1 base from V and 5 bases from J, with 12 bases between. The V gene's germline CDR1 is MNHEY and CDR2 SVGEGT. This CDR3 contains 15 residues.

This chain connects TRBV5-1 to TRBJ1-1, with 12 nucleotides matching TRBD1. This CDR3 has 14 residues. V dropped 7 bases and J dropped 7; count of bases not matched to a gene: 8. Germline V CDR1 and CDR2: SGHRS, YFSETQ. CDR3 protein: CASGPGQGAIEAFF. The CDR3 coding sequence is TGCGCCAGCGGACCGGGACAGGGGGCGATTGAAGCTTTCTTT.

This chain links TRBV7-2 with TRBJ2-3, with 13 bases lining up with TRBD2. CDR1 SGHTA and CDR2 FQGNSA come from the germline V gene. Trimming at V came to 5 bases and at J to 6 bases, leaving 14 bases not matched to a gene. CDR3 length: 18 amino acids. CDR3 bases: TGTGCCAGCAGCCGAGCGGGACTAGCGGGGAGCATTGGGGATACGCAGTATTTT. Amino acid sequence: CASSRAGLAGSIGDTQYF.

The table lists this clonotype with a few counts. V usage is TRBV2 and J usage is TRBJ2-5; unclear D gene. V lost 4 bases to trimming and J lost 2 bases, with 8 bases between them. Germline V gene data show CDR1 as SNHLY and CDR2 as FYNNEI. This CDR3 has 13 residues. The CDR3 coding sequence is TGTGCCAGCAGTGCCCAAGTTCAAGAGACCCAGTACTTC. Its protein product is CASSAQVQETQYF.

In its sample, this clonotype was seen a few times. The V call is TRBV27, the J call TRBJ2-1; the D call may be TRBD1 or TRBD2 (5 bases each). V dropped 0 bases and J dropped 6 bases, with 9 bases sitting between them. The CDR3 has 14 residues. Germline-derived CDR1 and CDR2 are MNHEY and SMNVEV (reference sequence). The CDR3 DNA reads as TGTGCCAGCAGTTTATCGTACGGGACCAATGAGCAGTTCTTC. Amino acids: CASSLSYGTNEQFF.

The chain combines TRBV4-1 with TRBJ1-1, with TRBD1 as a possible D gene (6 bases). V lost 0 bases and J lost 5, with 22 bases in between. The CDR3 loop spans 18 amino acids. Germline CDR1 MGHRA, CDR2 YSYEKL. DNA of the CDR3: TGCGCCAGCAGCCAAGAAGGGGGAGGAGGGTGGGGAGGGACTGAAGCTTTCTTT. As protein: CASSQEGGGGWGGTEAFF.

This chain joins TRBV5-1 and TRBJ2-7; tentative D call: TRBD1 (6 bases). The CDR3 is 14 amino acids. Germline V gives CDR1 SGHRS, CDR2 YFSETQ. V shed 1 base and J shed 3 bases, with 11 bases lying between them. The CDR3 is CASSLISGDYEQYF. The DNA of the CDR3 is TGCGCCAGCAGCTTGATTTCAGGGGACTACGAGCAGTACTTC. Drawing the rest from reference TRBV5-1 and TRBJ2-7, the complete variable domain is KAGVTQTPRYLIKTRGQQVTLSCSPISGHRSVSWYQQTPGQGLQFLFEYFSETQRNKGNFPGRFSGRQFSNSRSEMNVSTLELGDSALYLCASSLISGDYEQYFGPGTRLTVT.

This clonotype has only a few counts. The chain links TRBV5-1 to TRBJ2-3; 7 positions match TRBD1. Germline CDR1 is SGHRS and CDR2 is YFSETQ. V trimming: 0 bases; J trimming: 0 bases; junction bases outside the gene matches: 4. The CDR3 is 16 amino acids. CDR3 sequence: CASSLGDSSSTDTQYF. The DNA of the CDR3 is TGCGCCAGCAGCTTGGGGGACAGTTCTAGCACAGATACGCAGTATTTT.

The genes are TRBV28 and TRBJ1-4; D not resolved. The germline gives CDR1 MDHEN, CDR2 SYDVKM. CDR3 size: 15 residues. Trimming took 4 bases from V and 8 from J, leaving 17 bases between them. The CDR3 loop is CASSSPSKQREKLFF. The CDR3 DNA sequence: TGTGCCAGCAGTTCCCCCTCCAAGCAGCGGGAAAAACTGTTTTTT.

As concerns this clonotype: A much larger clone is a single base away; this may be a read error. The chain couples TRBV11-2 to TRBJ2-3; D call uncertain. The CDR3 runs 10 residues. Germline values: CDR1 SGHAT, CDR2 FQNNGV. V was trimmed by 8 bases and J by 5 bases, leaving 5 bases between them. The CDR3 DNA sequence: TGTGCCAGCTGGGGAGATACGCAGTATTTT. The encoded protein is CASWGDTQYF.